At least ten counts were recorded for the clone carrying this TCR beta chain. Its antigen remains unknown. Whole blood was used without fractionation, so all unsorted peripheral T cells were included. Alpha and beta constant-region primers primed reverse transcription of 500 to 550 ng RNA. Alpha and beta chain libraries were made separately by chain-specific third strand synthesis with multiplexing indices. Ligation attached cDNA to a 5' RACE adapter that carried a random hexamer and SP2 site. MiXCR, applied by TCRdb to the 5' RACE reads, yields one record per CDR3 protein. The sample contains more than 9,000 distinct CDR3 sequences, around 9.3% of which appear only once. These data come from a study of HIV-infected patients and healthy controls. Germline CDR1 and CDR2: SEHNR and FQNEAQ (reference sequence). V lost 1 base and J 7 bases, leaving 19 bases between the germline ends. The CDR3 runs to 16 residues.

General study points: In HIV-infected patients, the apparent post-therapy Gini index recovery did not replicate in size-matched data. Mean usage of eight alpha and eight beta V genes differed significantly in HIV-infected patients versus controls. CMV-associated CDR3s mostly grew nonsignificantly during therapy, while HIV-associated CDR3s declined significantly.

The source was blood, collected before antiretroviral therapy. The TCR sequence derives from an adult with HIV infection. The donor label of this sample is uncertain. This chain joins TRBV7-9 and TRBJ1-1, with D unresolved. In DNA, the CDR3 is TGTGCCAGCAGCTTAGGGGGTAAGAGGGCAGTTCATGAAGCTTTCTTT. As protein: CASSLGGKRAVHEAFF.